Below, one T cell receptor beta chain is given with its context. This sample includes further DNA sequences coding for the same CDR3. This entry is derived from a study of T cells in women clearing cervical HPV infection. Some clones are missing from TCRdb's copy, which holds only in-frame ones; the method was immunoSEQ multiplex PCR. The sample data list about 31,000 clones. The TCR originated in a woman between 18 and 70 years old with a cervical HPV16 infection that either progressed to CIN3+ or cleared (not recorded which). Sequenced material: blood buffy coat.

CDR3 loop: CASSSQGYEQYF. The CDR3 DNA, read in part, is TGCGCCAGCAGCTCTCAGGGATACGAG. V is TRBV5-1 and J is TRBJ2-7, with a weak D call TRBD1 (5 bases). The CDR3 end falls 3 residues outside the read, so it is completed with the germline J gene. CDR3 size: 12 residues. The V gene lost 3 bases and the J gene lost 4 bases, with 8 bases spanning the gap. Germline CDR1 is SGHRS and CDR2 is YFSETQ.